The sequence of this T cell receptor (beta chain) was determined in a study of CD8 T cells in Susac syndrome. The authors reverse transcribed roughly 0.5 to 1 ug RNA with random hexamers. TCRdb called the immunoSEQ multiplex PCR reads again in MiXCR, with one record for every CDR3 protein. The table records 95,000 to 150,000 distinct CDR3 sequences, 85% to 95% of them present only once. This clonotype was seen a single time. The length of the CDR3 is 8 residues. This chain connects TRBV21-1 to TRBJ2-1. TRBV21-1 is designated a pseudogene. The sample consisted of CD8+ T cells from PBMCs. This sequence originates from a human donor with Susac syndrome. CDR3 residues: CANLCEPF. CDR3 sequence (DNA): TGTGCCAACTTGTGCGAGCCCTTC.